This record covers a single T cell receptor beta chain. The sample originates from a study of blood T cell repertoires in COVID-19. Study information: COVID-19 samples from acute and convalescent phases originated in the United States, Italy and Spain. T cells, B-cell-depleted T cells, or PBMCs supplied cDNA or gDNA.

Method: immunoSEQ multiplex PCR; TCRdb's copy keeps in-frame clones and lacks some. The data hold 100,000 to 110,000 clones, with about 83% observed a single time. This sequence was found in a human donor in a cohort sampled during active COVID-19. Sample: peripheral blood.

This CDR3 is CATSDRDRESNYGYTF. CDR3 DNA sequence: TGTGCCACCAGTGATCGGGACAGGGAAAGTAACTATGGCTACACCTTC. The rearrangement uses TRBV24-1 and TRBJ1-2, with 9 bases identical to TRBD1. The junction had 5 bases not matched to a gene; V was cut back by 3 bases and J by 1 base. Looked up from germline, CDR1 is KGHDR and CDR2 is SFDVKD. This CDR3 comprises 16 residues.